One sample yielded the 20 T cell receptor beta chains listed below, sequenced in a study of neurological immune-mediated disorders. TCRdb analysed the 5' RACE reads with MiXCR anew, one entry per CDR3 protein. The data hold about 41,000 distinct CDR3 sequences, with approximately 11% observed a single time. Material for sequencing was PBMCs. The receptors originated from a female donor in good health.

This clonotype was seen at least ten times. V gene TRBV5-1 combines with J gene TRBJ1-2; D may be TRBD1 (5 bases). V lost 0 bases to trimming and J lost 8 bases, with 14 bases between them. The CDR3 contains 14 residues. Germline V lookup: CDR1 SGHRS, CDR2 YFSETQ. The CDR3 DNA reads as TGCGCCAGCAGCTTGGGACAGTCCTATGAGGGCTACACCTTC. Amino acid sequence: CASSLGQSYEGYTF.

This clonotype was seen repeatedly, ten times or more. V is TRBV29-1 and J is TRBJ2-1; D is possibly TRBD2 (5 bases). This CDR3 spans 12 amino acids. V was shortened by 7 bases and J by 10 bases, with 17 bases between the two germline ends. Germline-derived CDR1 and CDR2 are SQVTM and ANQGSEA. The CDR3 region is CSAVRGMSEQFF. The DNA of the CDR3 is TGCAGCGCGGTTCGAGGGATGTCGGAGCAGTTCTTC.

This clonotype was seen a handful of times. The genes are TRBV6-6 and TRBJ2-6; possibly TRBD1 for D (6 bases). CDR3 length equals 17 residues. From germline, CDR1 is MNHNY and CDR2 SVGAGI (reference sequence). The V end was cut by 7 bases, the J end by 0 bases, with 16 bases between. The CDR3 region is CASTRDTKSSGANVLTF. CDR3 coding DNA: TGTGCCAGCACCCGGGACACGAAAAGCTCTGGGGCCAACGTCCTGACTTTC.

This clonotype is medium-sized (0.01 to 0.1%) within its sample. The rearrangement links TRBV7-6 to TRBJ1-4; no definite D call. Trimming took 5 bases from V and 7 from J, leaving 11 bases between them. CDR1 is SGHVS, CDR2 FNYEAQ, per germline. This CDR3 spans 13 amino acids. CDR3: CASSPLFGEKLFF. The CDR3 nucleotides read TGTGCCAGCAGCCCCCTTTTCGGTGAAAAACTGTTTTTT.

Concerning this clonotype: A much larger clone lies one base from this, so it may be a read error. The gene calls are TRBV5-1 and TRBJ2-1; perhaps TRBD2 as D (5 bases). Germline V lookup: CDR1 SGHRS, CDR2 YFSETQ. The CDR3 consists of 17 residues. V was shortened by 3 bases and J by 4 bases, with 20 bases between the two germline ends. The CDR3 bases are TGCGCCAGCAGCTCTCGGGATAGCTGGGAGACATACAATGAGCAGTTCTTC. Protein sequence: CASSSRDSWETYNEQFF.

The table lists this clonotype with many counts. This chain uses TRBV5-1 with TRBJ2-1, with TRBD2 as a possible D gene (5 bases). Germline V gene lookup returns CDR1 SGHRS and CDR2 YFSETQ. Trimming left V 0 bases short and J 5 bases short, with 9 bases between. The length of the CDR3 is 14 residues. CDR3 nucleotides: TGCGCCAGCAGCTTGGGTCGGGGAAACAATGAGCAGTTCTTC. Translating gives CASSLGRGNNEQFF. The variable domain in full, completed from reference TRBV5-1 and TRBJ2-1, reads KAGVTQTPRYLIKTRGQQVTLSCSPISGHRSVSWYQQTPGQGLQFLFEYFSETQRNKGNFPGRFSGRQFSNSRSEMNVSTLELGDSALYLCASSLGRGNNEQFFGPGTRLTVL.

This clonotype was recorded many times. The chain employs TRBV20-1 and TRBJ2-5; D not certain. Germline-derived CDR1 and CDR2 are DFQATT and SNEGSKA (reference sequence). The CDR3 runs 12 residues. V was shortened by 5 bases and J by 1 base, with 8 bases between the two germline ends. The CDR3, as DNA: TGCAGTGCTTCTCGTCCCCAAGAGACCCAGTACTTC. The encoded protein is CSASRPQETQYF.

This clonotype has a count of ten or more. The chain combines TRBV20-1 with TRBJ2-3; 9 nucleotides agree with TRBD2. This CDR3 is built from 17 residues. The V segment lost 6 bases and the J segment 0 bases; nucleotides outside the gene matches: 13. The germline V gene encodes CDR1 DFQATT and CDR2 SNEGSKA (reference sequence). Here the CDR3 reads CSALGERTSVSTDTQYF. In nucleotides, the CDR3 is TGCAGTGCCCTGGGGGAGAGGACTAGCGTAAGCACAGATACGCAGTATTTT.

This clonotype occurred many times. V and J are TRBV6-6 and TRBJ2-3, with D unclear. Trimming left V 6 bases short and J 2 bases short, with 3 bases between. CDR1 is MNHNY and CDR2 is SVGAGI in the germline V gene (reference sequence). CDR3 length: 11 amino acids. DNA of the CDR3: TGTGCCAGCAGGGTCACAGATACGCAGTATTTT. Translated, it gives CASRVTDTQYF.

At least ten counts were recorded for this clonotype. The V gene is TRBV6-5, the J gene TRBJ1-6; D remains unclear. CDR1 is MNHEY, CDR2 SVGAGI, per germline. Trimming stripped 6 bases from V and 13 bases from J, with 16 bases between. The CDR3 contains 13 residues. This CDR3 is CASRPYVGYPLHF. The CDR3 DNA follows: TGTGCCAGCAGACCTTACGTGGGGTATCCCCTCCACTTT.

This clonotype was recorded many times. The rearrangement links TRBV6-5 to TRBJ1-1; D may be TRBD1 (6 bases). Per germline, CDR1 MNHEY and CDR2 SVGAGI. This CDR3 is 14 amino acids long. V lost 5 bases to trimming and J lost 7 bases, with 17 bases between them. The CDR3 sequence: CASSHQTGPSEAFF. The CDR3 DNA reads as TGTGCCAGCAGTCACCAAACAGGGCCCAGTGAAGCTTTCTTT.

Many counts were recorded for this clonotype. The rearrangement links TRBV20-1 to TRBJ2-7; TRBD2 is a possible D gene (5 bases). Germline CDR1 and CDR2: DFQATT and SNEGSKA (reference sequence). The ends were cut back, 0 bases at V and 2 bases at J, with 11 bases in the middle. This CDR3 comprises 14 residues. CDR3 sequence reads: CSAREGRLPYEQYF. The CDR3 nucleotides read TGCAGTGCTAGAGAAGGGAGACTCCCCTACGAGCAGTACTTC.

This clonotype was seen many times. The V call is TRBV7-9, the J call TRBJ1-6; unclear D gene. V lost 1 base and J 4 bases, leaving 11 bases between the germline ends. The CDR3 consists of 16 residues. Germline-derived CDR1 and CDR2 are SEHNR and FQNEAQ (reference sequence). The CDR3 loop is CASSLVGGSYNSPLHF. The CDR3 DNA is TGTGCCAGCAGCTTAGTAGGCGGCAGTTATAATTCACCCCTCCACTTT.

The chain is built from TRBV7-2 and TRBJ2-3; 10 nucleotides line up with TRBD2. Germline values: CDR1 SGHTA, CDR2 FQGNSA. Unmatched junction bases numbered 9, after V lost 3 bases and J lost 6 bases. This CDR3 is 16 amino acids long. The CDR3 spells CASSLTSGLVADTQYF. CDR3 DNA: TGTGCCAGCAGCTTGACTAGCGGGTTGGTGGCGGATACGCAGTATTTT.

This clonotype has at least ten counts. The J gene is TRBJ2-3, the V gene TRBV5-1; 10 bases line up with TRBD1. This CDR3 region has 16 residues. Trimming took 4 bases from V and 0 from J; bases not matched to a gene: 5. Germline V gene lookup returns CDR1 SGHRS and CDR2 YFSETQ. In DNA, the CDR3 is TGCGCCAGCAGCCAGGGACAGGGGATCAGCACAGATACGCAGTATTTT. Translation: CASSQGQGISTDTQYF.

A remark on this clonotype: This may be a read error, as it is one base from a much larger clone. The V call is TRBV5-1, the J call TRBJ2-7; D is unclear. Trimming cost V 1 base and J 0 bases, with 8 bases left between them. This CDR3 spans 14 amino acids. The germline CDR1 and CDR2 sequences are SGHRS and YFSETQ. The CDR3 region is CASSLTHISYEQYF. Written as DNA, the CDR3 is TGCGCCAGCAGCTTGACTCACATCTCCTACGAGCAGTACTTC. The complete variable domain, with remaining parts taken from reference TRBV5-1 and TRBJ2-7, reads KAGVTQTPRYLIKTRGQQVTLSCSPISGHRSVSWYQQTPGQGLQFLFEYFSETQRNKGNFPGRFSGRQFSNSRSEMNVSTLELGDSALYLCASSLTHISYEQYFGPGTRLTVT.

This clonotype was seen at least ten times. This chain uses TRBV2 with TRBJ2-7; tentative D call: TRBD2 (6 bases). This CDR3 has 15 amino acids. Looked up from germline, CDR1 is SNHLY and CDR2 is FYNNEI. V gave up 1 base and J gave up 1 base, with 11 bases separating them. CDR3 nucleotides: TGTGCCAGCAGTGAAGGCGGGATCGCGTCCTACGAGCAGTACTTC. It codes for CASSEGGIASYEQYF.

This clonotype was detected many times. V gene TRBV20-1 combines with J gene TRBJ2-1; maybe TRBD2 (6 bases). The V end was cut by 3 bases, the J end by 6 bases, with 27 bases between. There are 18 residues in the CDR3. Germline CDR1 and CDR2: DFQATT and SNEGSKA (reference sequence). The CDR3 protein is CSARPRPAGRWVGNEQFF. CDR3 bases: TGCAGTGCTAGGCCCCGACCGGCGGGAAGGTGGGTCGGCAATGAGCAGTTCTTC.

This clonotype was found many times. The gene calls are TRBV5-6 and TRBJ2-7; D might be TRBD2 (5 bases). CDR3 size: 15 residues. Trimming left V 2 bases short and J 2 bases short, with 14 bases between. Germline assignment: CDR1 SGHDT and CDR2 YYEEEE. The CDR3 loop reads CASSFAAGATYEQYF. In DNA, the CDR3 is TGTGCCAGCAGCTTCGCGGCGGGTGCCACCTACGAGCAGTACTTC.

This clonotype was observed many times. The genes are TRBV28 and TRBJ1-2, with D tentatively TRBD1 (6 bases). The CDR3 has 13 residues. Trimming removed 8 bases at V and 7 bases at J, with 17 bases between. Germline loops: CDR1 MDHEN, CDR2 SYDVKM. The CDR3 loop is CASSTGMNRGYTF. Here the CDR3 DNA reads TGTGCCAGCTCGACAGGAATGAATCGTGGCTACACCTTC.